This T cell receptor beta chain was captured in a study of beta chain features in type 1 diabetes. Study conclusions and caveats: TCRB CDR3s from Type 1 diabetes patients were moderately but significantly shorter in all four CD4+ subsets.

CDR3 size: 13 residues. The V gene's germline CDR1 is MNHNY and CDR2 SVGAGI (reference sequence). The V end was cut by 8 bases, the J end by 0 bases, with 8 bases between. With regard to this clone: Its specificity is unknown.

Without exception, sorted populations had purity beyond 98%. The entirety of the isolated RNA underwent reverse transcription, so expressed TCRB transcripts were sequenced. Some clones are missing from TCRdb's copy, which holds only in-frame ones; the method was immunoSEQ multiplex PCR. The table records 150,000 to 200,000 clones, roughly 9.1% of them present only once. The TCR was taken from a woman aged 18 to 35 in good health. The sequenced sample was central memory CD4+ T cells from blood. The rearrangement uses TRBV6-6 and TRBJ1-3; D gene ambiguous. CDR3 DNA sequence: TGTGCCAGCGCTCCGAGCTCTGGAAACACCATATATTTT. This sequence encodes CASAPSSGNTIYF.